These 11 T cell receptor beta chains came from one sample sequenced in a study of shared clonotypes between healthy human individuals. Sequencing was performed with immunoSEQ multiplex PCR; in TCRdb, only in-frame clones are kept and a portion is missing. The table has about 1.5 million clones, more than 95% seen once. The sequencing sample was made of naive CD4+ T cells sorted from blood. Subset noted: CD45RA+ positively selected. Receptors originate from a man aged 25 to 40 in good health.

The CDR3 is CASSLEPASNYNEQFF. In DNA form, the CDR3 reads TGCGCCAGCAGCTTGGAACCAGCCTCTAACTACAATGAGCAGTTCTTC. The V gene is TRBV5-1, the J gene TRBJ2-1; D gene uncertain. Germline-derived CDR1 and CDR2 are SGHRS and YFSETQ. CDR3 size: 16 residues. V was clipped by 0 bases and J by 3 bases, with 13 bases between them.

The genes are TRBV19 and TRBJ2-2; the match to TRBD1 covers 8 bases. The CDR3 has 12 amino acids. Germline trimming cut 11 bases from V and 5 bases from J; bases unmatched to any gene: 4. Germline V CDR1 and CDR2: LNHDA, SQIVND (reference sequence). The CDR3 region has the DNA TGTGCCGGCCGACAGGGGACCGGGGAGCTGTTTTTT. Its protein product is CAGRQGTGELFF.

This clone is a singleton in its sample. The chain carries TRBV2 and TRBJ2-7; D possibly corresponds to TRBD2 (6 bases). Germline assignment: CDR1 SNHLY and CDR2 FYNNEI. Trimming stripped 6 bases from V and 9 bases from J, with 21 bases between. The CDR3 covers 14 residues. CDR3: CASRDYSTESWQYF. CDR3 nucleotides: TGTGCCAGCAGGGACTATTCTACGGAGTCGTGGCAGTACTTC.

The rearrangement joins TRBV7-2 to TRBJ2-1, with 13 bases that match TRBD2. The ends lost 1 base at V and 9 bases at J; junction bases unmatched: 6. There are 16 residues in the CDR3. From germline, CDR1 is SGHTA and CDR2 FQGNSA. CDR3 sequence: CASSLEGLAGVGEQFF. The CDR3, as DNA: TGTGCCAGCAGCTTAGAAGGACTAGCGGGAGTAGGTGAGCAGTTCTTC.

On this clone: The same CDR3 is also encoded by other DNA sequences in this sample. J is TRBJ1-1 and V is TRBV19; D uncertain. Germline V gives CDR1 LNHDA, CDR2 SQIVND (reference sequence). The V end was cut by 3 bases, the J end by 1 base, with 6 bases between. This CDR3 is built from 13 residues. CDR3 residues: CASSITGNTEAFF. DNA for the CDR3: TGTGCCAGTAGTATCACTGGGAACACTGAAGCTTTCTTT.

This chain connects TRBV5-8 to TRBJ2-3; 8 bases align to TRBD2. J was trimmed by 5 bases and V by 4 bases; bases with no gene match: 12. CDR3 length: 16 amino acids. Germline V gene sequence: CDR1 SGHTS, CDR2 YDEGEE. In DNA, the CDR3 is TGTGCCAGCAGCCCTGGTCAGCGGGAGCGTATAGATACGCAGTATTTT. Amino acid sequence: CASSPGQRERIDTQYF.

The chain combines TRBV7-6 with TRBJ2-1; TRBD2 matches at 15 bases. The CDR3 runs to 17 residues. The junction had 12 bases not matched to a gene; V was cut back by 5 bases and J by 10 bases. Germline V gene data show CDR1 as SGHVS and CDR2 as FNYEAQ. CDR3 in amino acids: CASSPRLGLAGGPEQFF. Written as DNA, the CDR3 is TGTGCCAGCAGCCCGAGACTCGGACTAGCGGGAGGGCCCGAGCAGTTCTTC.

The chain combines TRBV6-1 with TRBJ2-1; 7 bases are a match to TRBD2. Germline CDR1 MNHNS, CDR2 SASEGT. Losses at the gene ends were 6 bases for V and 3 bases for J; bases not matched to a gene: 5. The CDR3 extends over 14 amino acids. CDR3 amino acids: CASSGLGIYNEQFF. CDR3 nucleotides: TGTGCCAGCAGCGGACTAGGGATCTACAATGAGCAGTTCTTC.

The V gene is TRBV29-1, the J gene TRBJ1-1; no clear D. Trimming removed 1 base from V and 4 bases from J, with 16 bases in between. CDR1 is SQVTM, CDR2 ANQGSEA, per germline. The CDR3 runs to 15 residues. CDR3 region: CSVEGPGPLGTEAFF. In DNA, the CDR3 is TGCAGCGTTGAAGGCCCCGGGCCCCTGGGCACTGAAGCTTTCTTT.

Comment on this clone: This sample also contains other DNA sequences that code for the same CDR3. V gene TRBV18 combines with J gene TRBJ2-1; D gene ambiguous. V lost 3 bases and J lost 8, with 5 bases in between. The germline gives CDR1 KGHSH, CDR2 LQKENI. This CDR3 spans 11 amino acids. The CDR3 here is CASSPGDEQFF. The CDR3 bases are TGTGCCAGCTCACCCGGAGATGAGCAGTTCTTC.

The CDR3, as DNA: TGTGCCAGCGGTGGACTCCCCCCAGATACGCAGTATTTT. Translated, it gives CASGGLPPDTQYF. The rearrangement joins TRBV7-6 to TRBJ2-3; possible D gene TRBD2, 5 bases. Deletions cut 8 bases from V and 4 bases from J, with 13 bases between. This CDR3 spans 13 amino acids. Germline CDR1 is SGHVS and CDR2 is FNYEAQ.